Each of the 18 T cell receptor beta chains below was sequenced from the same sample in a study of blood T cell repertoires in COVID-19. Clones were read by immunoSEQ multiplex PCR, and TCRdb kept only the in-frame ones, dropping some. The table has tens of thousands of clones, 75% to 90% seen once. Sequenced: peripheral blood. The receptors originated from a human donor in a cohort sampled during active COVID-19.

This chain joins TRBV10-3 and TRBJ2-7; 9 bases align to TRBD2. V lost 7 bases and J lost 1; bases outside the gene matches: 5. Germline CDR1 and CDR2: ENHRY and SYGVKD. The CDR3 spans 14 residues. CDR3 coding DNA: TGTGCCATCATGAGCGGGGGGTTTTCCTACGAGCAGTACTTC. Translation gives CAIMSGGFSYEQYF.

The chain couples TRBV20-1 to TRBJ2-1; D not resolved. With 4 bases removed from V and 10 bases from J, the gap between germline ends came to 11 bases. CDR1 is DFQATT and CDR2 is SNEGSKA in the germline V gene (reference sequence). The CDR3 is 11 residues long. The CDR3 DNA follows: TGCAGTGCTACCCCTCCCTTGGAGCAGTTCTTC. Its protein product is CSATPPLEQFF.

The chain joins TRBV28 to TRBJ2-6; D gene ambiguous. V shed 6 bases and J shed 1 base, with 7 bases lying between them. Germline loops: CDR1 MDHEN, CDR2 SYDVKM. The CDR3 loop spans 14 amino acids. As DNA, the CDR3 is TGTGCCAGCAGCCAAATTTCTGGGGCCAACGTCCTGACTTTC. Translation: CASSQISGANVLTF.

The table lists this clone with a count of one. DNA of the CDR3: TGTGCCAGCAGTTACCCAACAGGGACACCTTTCTACGAGCAGTACTTC. It encodes CASSYPTGTPFYEQYF. The V gene is TRBV6-2 or TRBV6-3, the J gene TRBJ2-7; tentative D call: TRBD1 (6 bases). With 2 bases removed from V and 3 bases from J, the gap between germline ends came to 17 bases. The length of the CDR3 is 16 residues. Looked up from germline, CDR1 is MNHEY and CDR2 is SVGEGT.

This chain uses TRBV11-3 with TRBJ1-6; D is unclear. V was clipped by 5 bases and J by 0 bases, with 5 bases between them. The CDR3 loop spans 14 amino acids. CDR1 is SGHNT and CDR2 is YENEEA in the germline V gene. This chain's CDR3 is CASSLSSYNSPLHF. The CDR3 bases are TGTGCCAGCAGCCTGAGCTCCTATAATTCACCCCTCCACTTT.

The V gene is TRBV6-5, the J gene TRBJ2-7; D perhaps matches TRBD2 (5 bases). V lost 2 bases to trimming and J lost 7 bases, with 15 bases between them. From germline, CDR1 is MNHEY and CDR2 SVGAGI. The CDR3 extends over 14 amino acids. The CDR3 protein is CASSYLTEAREQYF. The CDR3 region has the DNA TGTGCCAGCAGTTACCTCACGGAGGCCCGAGAGCAGTACTTC.

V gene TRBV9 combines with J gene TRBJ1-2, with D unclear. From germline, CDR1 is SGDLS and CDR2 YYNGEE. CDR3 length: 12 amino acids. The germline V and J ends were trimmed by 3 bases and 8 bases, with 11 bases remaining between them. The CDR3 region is CASSAETVGYTF. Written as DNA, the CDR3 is TGTGCCAGCAGCGCGGAGACGGTGGGCTACACCTTC.

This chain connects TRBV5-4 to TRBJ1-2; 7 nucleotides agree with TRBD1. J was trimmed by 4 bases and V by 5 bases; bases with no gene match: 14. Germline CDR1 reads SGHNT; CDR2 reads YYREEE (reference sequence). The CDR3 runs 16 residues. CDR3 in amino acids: CASSLGTGAGGYGYTF. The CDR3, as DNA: TGTGCCAGCAGTCTAGGTACAGGGGCTGGTGGCTATGGCTACACCTTC.

CDR3 loop: CASSQLRQADYGYTF. The CDR3, as DNA: TGTGCCAGCAGCCAGCTCAGACAGGCTGACTATGGCTACACCTTC. This chain links TRBV3-1 (or the pseudogene TRBV3-2) with TRBJ1-2; D might be TRBD1 (6 bases). The V and J ends lost 3 bases and 3 bases respectively, with 14 bases between them. This CDR3 is 15 amino acids long. The germline gives CDR1 LGHDT, CDR2 YNNKEL (reference sequence).

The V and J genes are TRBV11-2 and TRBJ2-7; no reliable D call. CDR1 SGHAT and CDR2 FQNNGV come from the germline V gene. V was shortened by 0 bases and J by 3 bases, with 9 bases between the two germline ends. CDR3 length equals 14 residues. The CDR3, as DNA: TGTGCCAGCAGCTTAGATACCCAGTACTACGAGCAGTACTTC. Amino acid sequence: CASSLDTQYYEQYF.

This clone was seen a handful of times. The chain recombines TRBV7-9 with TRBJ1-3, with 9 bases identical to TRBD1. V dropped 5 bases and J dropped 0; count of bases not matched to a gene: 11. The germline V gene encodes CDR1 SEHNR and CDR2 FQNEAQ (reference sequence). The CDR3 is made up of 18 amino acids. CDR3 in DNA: TGTGCCAGCAGCCCTACGGACAGGGGAATAGGCTCTGGAAACACCATATATTTT. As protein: CASSPTDRGIGSGNTIYF.

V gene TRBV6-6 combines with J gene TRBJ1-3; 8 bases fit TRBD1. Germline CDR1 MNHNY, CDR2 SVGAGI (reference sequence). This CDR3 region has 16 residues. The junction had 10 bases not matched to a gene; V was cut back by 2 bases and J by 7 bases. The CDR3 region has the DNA TGTGCCAGCAGTTACCCGCAGGGGACAGGTTCGAACACCATATATTTT. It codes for CASSYPQGTGSNTIYF.

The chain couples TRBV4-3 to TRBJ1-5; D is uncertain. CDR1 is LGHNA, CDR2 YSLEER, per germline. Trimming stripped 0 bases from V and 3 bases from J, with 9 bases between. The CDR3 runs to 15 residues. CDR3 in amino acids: CASSQDRGFNQPQHF. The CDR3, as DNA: TGCGCCAGCAGCCAAGATCGGGGATTCAATCAGCCCCAGCATTTT.

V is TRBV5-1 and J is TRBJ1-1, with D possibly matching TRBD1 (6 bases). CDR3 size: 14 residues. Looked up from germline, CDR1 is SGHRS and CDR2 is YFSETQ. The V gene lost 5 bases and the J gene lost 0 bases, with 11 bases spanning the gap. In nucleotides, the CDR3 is TGCGCCAGCAGGGACAGACGACTGAACACTGAAGCTTTCTTT. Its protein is CASRDRRLNTEAFF.

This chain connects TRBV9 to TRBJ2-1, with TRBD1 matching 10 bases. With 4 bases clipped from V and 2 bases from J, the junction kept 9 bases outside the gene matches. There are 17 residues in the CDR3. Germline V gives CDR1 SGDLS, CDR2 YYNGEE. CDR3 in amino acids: CASSPRDRGWAYNEQFF. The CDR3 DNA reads TGTGCCAGCAGCCCCCGGGACAGGGGATGGGCCTACAATGAGCAGTTCTTC.

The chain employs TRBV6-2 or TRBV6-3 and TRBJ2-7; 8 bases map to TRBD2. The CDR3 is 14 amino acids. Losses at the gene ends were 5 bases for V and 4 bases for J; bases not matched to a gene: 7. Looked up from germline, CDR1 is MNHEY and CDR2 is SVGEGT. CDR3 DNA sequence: TGTGCCAGCAGTACCGGCGGGGGGCGGTACGAGCAGTACTTC. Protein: CASSTGGGRYEQYF.

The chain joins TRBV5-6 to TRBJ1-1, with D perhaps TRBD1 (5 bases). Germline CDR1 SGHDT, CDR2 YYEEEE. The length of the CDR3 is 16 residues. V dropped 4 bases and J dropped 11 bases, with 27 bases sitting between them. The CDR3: CASSPPGRFWGAGAFF. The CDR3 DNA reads TGTGCCAGCAGCCCCCCAGGGCGTTTCTGGGGCGCCGGGGCTTTCTTT.

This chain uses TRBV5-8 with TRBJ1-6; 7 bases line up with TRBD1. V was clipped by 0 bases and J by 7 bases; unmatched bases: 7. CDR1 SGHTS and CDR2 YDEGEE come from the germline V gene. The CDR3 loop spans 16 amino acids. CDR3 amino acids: CASSLVGGALNSPLHF. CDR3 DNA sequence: TGTGCCAGCAGCTTGGTAGGGGGCGCGTTGAATTCACCCCTCCACTTT.